This TCR beta chain was captured in a study of identical twins. Study results and limitations: Whereas memory repertoires showed no such difference, abundant cord blood beta clonotypes carried fewer insertions.

Healthy Caucasian donors formed the entire cohort. Turning to this clonotype: The antigen remains unidentified.

This CDR3 has 14 amino acids. V was clipped by 1 base and J by 8 bases, with 14 bases between them. Germline V gene lookup returns CDR1 LNHNV and CDR2 YYDKDF (reference sequence). From the 5' RACE reads, TCRdb called clonotypes with MiXCR, one entry per CDR3 protein. The sample includes some 330,000 distinct CDR3 sequences, approximately 8.7% of them seen just once. This receptor was taken from a woman in her forties or fifties in good health. The V gene is TRBV15, the J gene TRBJ1-2; TRBD1 might be the D (6 bases). The sequenced sample consisted of naive T cells sorted from blood. The CDR3 sequence is CATSRGHRAMGYTF. CDR3 bases: TGTGCCACCAGCAGAGGGCACAGGGCAATGGGCTACACCTTC.